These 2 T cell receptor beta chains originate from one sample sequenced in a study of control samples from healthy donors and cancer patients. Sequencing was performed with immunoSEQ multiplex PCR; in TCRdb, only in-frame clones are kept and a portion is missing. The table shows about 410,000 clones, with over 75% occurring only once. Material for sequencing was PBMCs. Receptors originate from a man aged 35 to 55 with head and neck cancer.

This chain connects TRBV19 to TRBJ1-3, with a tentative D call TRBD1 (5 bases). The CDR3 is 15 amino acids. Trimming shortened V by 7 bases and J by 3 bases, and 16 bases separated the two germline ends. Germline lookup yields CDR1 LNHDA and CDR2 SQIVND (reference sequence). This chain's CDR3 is CASTHGAEGGNTIYF. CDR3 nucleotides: TGTGCCAGTACTCACGGGGCCGAAGGTGGAAACACCATATATTTT.

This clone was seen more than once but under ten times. Here the CDR3 DNA reads TGTGCTAGTGGTTTGGGGACAGGGGAACCCCTCCACTTT. As protein: CASGLGTGEPLHF. The rearrangement joins TRBV12-5 to TRBJ1-6, with 9 bases that match TRBD1. The V segment lost 1 base and the J segment 12 bases; nucleotides outside the gene matches: 1. From germline, CDR1 is LGHNT and CDR2 FRNRAP. This CDR3 spans 13 amino acids.